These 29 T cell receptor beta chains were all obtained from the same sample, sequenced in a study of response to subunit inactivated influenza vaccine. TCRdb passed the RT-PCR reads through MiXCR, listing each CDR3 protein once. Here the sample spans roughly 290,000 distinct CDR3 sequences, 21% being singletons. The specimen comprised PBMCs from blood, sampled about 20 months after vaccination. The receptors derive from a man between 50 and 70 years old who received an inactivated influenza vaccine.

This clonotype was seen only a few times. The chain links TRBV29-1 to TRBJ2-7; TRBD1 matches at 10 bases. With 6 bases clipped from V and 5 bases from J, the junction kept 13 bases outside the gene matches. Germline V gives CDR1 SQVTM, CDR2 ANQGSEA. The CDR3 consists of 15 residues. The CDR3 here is CSVSLGDRGPDEQYF. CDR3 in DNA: TGCAGCGTCTCACTAGGGGACAGGGGACCAGACGAGCAGTACTTC.

The CDR3 DNA is TGTGCCTTCGAACATCCCGCTAGCGCAGTCCATGAGCAGTTCTTC. Amino acids: CAFEHPASAVHEQFF. V gene TRBV30 combines with J gene TRBJ2-1; tentatively, D is TRBD2 (6 bases). In germline, CDR1 is GTSNPN, CDR2 SVGIG (reference sequence). Trimming shortened V by 7 bases and J by 8 bases, and 24 bases separated the two germline ends. This CDR3 spans 15 amino acids.

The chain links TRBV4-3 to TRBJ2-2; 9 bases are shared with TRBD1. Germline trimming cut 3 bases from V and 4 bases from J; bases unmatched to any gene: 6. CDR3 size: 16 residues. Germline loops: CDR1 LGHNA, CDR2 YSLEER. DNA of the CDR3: TGCGCCAGCAGCCAGGGGACAGGGAAGACCACCGGGGAGCTGTTTTTT. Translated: CASSQGTGKTTGELFF.

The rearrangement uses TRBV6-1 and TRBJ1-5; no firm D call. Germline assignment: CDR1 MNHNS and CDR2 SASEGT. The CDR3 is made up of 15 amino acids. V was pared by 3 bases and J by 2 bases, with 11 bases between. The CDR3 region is CASSESMGGNQPQHF. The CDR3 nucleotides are TGTGCCAGCAGTGAGTCAATGGGTGGCAATCAGCCCCAGCATTTT.

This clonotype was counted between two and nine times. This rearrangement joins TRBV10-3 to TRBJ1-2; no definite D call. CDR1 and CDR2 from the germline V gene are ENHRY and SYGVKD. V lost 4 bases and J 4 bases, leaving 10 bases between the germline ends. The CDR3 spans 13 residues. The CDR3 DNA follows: TGTGCCATCAGTGGTGACGGTAGCTATGGCTACACCTTC. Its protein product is CAISGDGSYGYTF.

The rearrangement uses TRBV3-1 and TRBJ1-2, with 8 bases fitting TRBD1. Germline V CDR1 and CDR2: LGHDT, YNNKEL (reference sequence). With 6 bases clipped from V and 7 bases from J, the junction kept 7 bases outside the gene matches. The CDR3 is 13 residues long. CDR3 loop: CASRDTGGGGYTF. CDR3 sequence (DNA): TGTGCCAGCAGAGATACAGGGGGAGGTGGCTACACCTTC.

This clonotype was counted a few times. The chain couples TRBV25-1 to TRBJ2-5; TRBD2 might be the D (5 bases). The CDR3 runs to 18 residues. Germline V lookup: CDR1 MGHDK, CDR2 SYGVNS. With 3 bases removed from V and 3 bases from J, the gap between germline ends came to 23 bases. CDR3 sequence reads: CASSDFSEFVLGEETQYF. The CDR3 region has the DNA TGTGCCAGCAGTGATTTCAGTGAATTTGTACTCGGGGAAGAGACCCAGTACTTC.

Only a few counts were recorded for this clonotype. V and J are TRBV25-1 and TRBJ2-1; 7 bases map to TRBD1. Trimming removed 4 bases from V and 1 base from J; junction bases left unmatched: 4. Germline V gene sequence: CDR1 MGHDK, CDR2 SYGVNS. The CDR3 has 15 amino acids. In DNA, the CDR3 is TGTGCCAGCAGTGGACAGGGAATATCCTACAATGAGCAGTTCTTC. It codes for CASSGQGISYNEQFF.

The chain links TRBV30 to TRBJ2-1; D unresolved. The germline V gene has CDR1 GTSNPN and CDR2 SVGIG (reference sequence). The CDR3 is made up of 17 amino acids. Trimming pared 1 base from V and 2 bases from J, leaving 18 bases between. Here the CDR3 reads CAWSGTSGGRTYNEQFF. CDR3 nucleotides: TGTGCCTGGAGTGGGACCTCTGGTGGCCGAACCTACAATGAGCAGTTCTTC.

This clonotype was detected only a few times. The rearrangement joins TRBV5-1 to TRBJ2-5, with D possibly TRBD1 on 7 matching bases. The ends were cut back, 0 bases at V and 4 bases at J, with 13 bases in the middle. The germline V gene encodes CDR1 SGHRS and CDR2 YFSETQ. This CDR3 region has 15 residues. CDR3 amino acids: CASSLAMEGAETQYF. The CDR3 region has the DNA TGCGCCAGCAGCTTGGCCATGGAGGGGGCAGAGACCCAGTACTTC.

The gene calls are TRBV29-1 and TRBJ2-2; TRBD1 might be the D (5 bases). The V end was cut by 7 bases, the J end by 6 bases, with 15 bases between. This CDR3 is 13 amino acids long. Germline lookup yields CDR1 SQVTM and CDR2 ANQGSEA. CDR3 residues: CSARRQGPGELFF. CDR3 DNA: TGCAGCGCCAGACGTCAGGGTCCCGGGGAGCTGTTTTTT.

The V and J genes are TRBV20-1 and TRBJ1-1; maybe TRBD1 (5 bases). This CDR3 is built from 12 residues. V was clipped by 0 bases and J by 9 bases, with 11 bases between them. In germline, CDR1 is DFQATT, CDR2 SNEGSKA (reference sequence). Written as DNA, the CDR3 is TGCAGTGCTAGAGATTTTGACAGAAAAGCTTTCTTT. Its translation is CSARDFDRKAFF.

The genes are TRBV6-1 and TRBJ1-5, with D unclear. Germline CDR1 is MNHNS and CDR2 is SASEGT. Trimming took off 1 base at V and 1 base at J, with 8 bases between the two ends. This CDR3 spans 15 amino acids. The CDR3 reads CASSEVYWSNQPQHF. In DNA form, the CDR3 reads TGTGCCAGCAGTGAAGTTTATTGGAGCAATCAGCCCCAGCATTTT.

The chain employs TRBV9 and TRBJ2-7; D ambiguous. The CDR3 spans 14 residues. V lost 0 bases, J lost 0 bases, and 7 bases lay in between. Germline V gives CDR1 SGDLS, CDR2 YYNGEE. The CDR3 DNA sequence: TGTGCCAGCAGCGTAGGGGTCCCCTCCTACGAGCAGTACTTC. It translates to CASSVGVPSYEQYF.

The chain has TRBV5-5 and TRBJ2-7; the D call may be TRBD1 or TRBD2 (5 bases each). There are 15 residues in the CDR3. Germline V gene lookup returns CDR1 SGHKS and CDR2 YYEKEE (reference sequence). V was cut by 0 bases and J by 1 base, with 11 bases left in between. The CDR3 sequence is CASSLAGTKSYEQYF. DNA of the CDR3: TGTGCCAGCAGCTTGGCCGGGACCAAGTCCTACGAGCAGTACTTC. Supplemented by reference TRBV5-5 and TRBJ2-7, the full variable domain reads DAGVTQSPTHLIKTRGQQVTLRCSPISGHKSVSWYQQVLGQGPQFIFQYYEKEERGRGNFPDRFSARQFPNYSSELNVNALLLGDSALYLCASSLAGTKSYEQYFGPGTRLTVT.

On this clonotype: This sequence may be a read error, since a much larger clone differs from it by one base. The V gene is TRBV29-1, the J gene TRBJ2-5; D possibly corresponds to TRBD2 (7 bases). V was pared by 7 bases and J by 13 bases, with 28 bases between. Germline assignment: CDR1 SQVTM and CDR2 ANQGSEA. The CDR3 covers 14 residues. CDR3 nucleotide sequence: TGCAGCGCCGAAGGGGTTTTCGGGGGGCGTAGCCTGTACTTC. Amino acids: CSAEGVFGGRSLYF.

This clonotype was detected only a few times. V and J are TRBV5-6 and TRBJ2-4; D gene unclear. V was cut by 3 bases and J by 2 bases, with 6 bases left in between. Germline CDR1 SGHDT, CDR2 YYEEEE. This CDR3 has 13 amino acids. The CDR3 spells CASSSDSKNIQYF. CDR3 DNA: TGTGCCAGCAGCTCCGATTCCAAAAACATTCAGTACTTC.

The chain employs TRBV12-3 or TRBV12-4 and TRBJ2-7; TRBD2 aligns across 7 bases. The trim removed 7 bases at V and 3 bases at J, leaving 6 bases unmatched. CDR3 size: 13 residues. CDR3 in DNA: TGTGCCAGCACGTCTAGCGGCTACTACGAGCAGTACTTC. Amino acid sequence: CASTSSGYYEQYF.

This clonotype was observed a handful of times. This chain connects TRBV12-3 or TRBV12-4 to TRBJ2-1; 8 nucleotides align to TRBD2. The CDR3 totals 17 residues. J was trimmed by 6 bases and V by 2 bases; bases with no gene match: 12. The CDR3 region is CASSLRTSPSLSNEQFF. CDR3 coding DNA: TGTGCCAGCAGTTTACGGACTAGCCCCTCCCTTTCCAATGAGCAGTTCTTC.

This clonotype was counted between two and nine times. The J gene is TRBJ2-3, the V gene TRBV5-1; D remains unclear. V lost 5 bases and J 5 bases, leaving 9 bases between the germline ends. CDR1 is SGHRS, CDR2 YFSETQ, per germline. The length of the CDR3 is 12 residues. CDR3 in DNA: TGCGCCAGCAGACATCTGGGAGATACGCAGTATTTT. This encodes CASRHLGDTQYF.

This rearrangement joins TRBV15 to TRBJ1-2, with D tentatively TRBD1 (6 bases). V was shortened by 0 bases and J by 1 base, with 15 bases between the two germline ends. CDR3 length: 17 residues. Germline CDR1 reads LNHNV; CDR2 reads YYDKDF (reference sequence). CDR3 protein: CATSRDLRQEDNYGYTF. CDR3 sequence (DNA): TGTGCCACCAGCAGAGATCTTCGACAGGAAGATAACTATGGCTACACCTTC.

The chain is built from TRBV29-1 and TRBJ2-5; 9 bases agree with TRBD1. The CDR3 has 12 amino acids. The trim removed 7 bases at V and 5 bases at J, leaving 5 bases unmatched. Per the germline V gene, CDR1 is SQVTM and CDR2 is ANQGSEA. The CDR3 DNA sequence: TGCAGCGCTGGACAGGGGACGGAGACCCAGTACTTC. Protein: CSAGQGTETQYF.

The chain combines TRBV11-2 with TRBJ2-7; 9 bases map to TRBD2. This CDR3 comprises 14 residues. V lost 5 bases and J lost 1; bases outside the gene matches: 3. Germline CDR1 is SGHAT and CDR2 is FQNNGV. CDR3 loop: CASSASGASYEQYF. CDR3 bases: TGTGCCAGCAGCGCTAGCGGGGCTTCCTACGAGCAGTACTTC.

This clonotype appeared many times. The CDR3 DNA sequence: TGTGCCAGCAGCAAAGAAGAGCTCTATAATTCACCCCTCCACTTT. Translation: CASSKEELYNSPLHF. V usage is TRBV21-1 and J usage is TRBJ1-6. TRBV21-1 is given as a pseudogene. The CDR3 covers 15 residues.

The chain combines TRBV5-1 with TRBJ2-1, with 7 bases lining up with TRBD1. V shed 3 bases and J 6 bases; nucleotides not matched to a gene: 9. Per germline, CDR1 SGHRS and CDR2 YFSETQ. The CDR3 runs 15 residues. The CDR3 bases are TGCGCCAGCAGCTGGGGGATGGGACAGAGCAATGAGCAGTTCTTC. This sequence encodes CASSWGMGQSNEQFF.

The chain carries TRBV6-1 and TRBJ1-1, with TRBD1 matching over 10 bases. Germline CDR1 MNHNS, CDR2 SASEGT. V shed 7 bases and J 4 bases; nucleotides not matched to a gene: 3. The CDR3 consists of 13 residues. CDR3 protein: CASKGQGVTEAFF. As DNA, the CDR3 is TGTGCCAGCAAAGGACAGGGGGTCACTGAAGCTTTCTTT.

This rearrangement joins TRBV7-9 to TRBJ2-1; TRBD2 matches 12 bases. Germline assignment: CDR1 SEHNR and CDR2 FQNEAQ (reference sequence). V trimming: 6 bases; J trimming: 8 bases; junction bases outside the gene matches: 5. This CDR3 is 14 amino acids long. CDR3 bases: TGTGCCAGCAGTCGACTAGCGGGAGTCTATGAGCAGTTCTTC. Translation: CASSRLAGVYEQFF.

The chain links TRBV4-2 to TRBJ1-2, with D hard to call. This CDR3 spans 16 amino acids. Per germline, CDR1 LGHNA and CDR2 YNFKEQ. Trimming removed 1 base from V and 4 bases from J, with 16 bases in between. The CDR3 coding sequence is TGTGCCAGCAGCCAAGGGATAGGCCTAAGGGCCTATGGCTACACCTTC. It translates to CASSQGIGLRAYGYTF.

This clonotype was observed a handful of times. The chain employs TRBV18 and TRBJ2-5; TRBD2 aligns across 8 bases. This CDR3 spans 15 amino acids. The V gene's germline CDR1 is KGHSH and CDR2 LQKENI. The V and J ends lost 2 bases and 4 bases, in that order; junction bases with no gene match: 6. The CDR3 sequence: CASSPSGSTPETQYF. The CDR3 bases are TGTGCCAGCTCACCAAGCGGGAGTACGCCAGAGACCCAGTACTTC.